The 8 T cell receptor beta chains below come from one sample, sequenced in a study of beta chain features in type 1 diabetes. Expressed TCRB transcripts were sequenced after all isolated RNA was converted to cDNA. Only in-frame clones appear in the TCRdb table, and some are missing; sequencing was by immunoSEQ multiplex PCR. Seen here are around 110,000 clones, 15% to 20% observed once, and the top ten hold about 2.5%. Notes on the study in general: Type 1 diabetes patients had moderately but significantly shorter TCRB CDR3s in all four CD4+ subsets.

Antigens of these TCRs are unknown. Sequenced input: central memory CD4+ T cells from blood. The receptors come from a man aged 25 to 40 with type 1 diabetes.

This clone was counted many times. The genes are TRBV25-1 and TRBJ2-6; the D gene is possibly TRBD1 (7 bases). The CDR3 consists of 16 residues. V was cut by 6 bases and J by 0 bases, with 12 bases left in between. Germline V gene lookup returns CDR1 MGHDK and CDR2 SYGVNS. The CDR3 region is CASSPRGDSGANVLTF. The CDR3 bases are TGTGCCAGCAGCCCCAGGGGGGACTCTGGGGCCAACGTCCTGACTTTC.

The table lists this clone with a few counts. This CDR3 reads CASSLGQGYEEQFF. CDR3 nucleotide sequence: TGCGCCAGCAGCTTGGGACAGGGGTATGAAGAGCAGTTCTTC. The chain has TRBV5-1 and TRBJ2-1; TRBD1 matches 8 bases. CDR1 and CDR2 (germline): SGHRS, YFSETQ. The CDR3 is made up of 14 amino acids. Trimming removed 0 bases from V and 10 bases from J; junction bases left unmatched: 6.

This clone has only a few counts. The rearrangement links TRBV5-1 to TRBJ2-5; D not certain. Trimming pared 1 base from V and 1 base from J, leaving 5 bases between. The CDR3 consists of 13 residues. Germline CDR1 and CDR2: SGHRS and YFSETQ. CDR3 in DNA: TGCGCCAGCAGCTTGCACTCCCAAGAGACCCAGTACTTC. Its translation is CASSLHSQETQYF.

CDR3 nucleotides: TGTGCCAGCAGCGTATATCCCCCCGGGGGTGGCAATGAGCAGTTCTTC. It yields the protein CASSVYPPGGGNEQFF. The V and J genes are TRBV9 and TRBJ2-1; a weak D match, TRBD2 (6 bases). The V end was cut by 1 base, the J end by 6 bases, with 17 bases between. The CDR3 spans 16 residues. The germline gives CDR1 SGDLS, CDR2 YYNGEE.

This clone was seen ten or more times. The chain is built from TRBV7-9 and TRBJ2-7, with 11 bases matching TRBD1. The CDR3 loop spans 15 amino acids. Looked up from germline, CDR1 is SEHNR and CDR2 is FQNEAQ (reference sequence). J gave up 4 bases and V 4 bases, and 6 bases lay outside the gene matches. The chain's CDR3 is CASSSVRDRGYEQYF. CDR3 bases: TGTGCCAGCAGCTCAGTCAGGGACAGGGGGTACGAGCAGTACTTC.

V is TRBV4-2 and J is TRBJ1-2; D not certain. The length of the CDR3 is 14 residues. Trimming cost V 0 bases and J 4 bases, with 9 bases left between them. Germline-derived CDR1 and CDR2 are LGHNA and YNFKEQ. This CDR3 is CASSQEGRAYGYTF. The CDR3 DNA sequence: TGTGCCAGCAGCCAAGAGGGAAGAGCCTATGGCTACACCTTC.

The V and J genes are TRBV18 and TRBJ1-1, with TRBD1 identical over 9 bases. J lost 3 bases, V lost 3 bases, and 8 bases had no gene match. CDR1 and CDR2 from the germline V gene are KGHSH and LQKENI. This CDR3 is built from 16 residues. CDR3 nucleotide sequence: TGTGCCAGCTCACCTCTGACAGGGGGGACGGACACTGAAGCTTTCTTT. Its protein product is CASSPLTGGTDTEAFF. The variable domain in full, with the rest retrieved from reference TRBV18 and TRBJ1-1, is NAGVMQNPRHLVRRRGQEARLRCSPMKGHSHVYWYRQLPEEGLKFMVYLQKENIIDESGMPKERFSAEFPKEGPSILRIQQVVRGDSAAYFCASSPLTGGTDTEAFFGQGTRLTVV.

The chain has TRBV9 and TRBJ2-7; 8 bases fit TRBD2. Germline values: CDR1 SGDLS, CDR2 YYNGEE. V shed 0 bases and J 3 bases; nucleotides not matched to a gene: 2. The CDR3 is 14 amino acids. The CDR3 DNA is TGTGCCAGCAGCGTAGTGAGCGGGGGCTACGAGCAGTACTTC. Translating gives CASSVVSGGYEQYF.